Sequencing of this TCR beta chain was carried out in a study of T cell responses to AZD1222 COVID-19 vaccine. The study's findings and limits: Mapped onto spike, vaccine-associated CD4 TCRs spanned it and were dominant at 160-218 and 743-854. A mostly white British donor set with more females was recruited, and clonal diversity was possibly underestimated.

CDR1 is SEHNR, CDR2 FQNEAQ, per germline (reference sequence). Trimming stripped 7 bases from V and 0 bases from J, with 14 bases between. The CDR3 totals 15 residues. Comments on this clone: Its antigen is unknown.

Data came from immunoSEQ multiplex PCR; TCRdb stores just in-frame clones and leaves some out. The repertoire includes around 260,000 clones, more than 80% of them detected once, and 0.5% to 0.65% sits in the top ten. The chain combines TRBV7-9 with TRBJ2-3; perhaps TRBD2 as D (5 bases). The starting material was peripheral blood, obtained on day 0 of AZD1222 vaccination. This receptor was identified in an adult in good health. Here the CDR3 DNA reads TGTGCCAGCATCCTCCTCCGGGGAAGCACAGATACGCAGTATTTT. Protein product: CASILLRGSTDTQYF.